This T cell receptor beta chain originates from a study of T cells in Graves' hyperthyroidism and ophthalmopathy. TCR beta CDR3 sequences were amplified from RNA transcripts. First-round RT-PCR of the TCR CDR3 relied on the HTBI primer set. MiXCR, applied by TCRdb to the multiplex PCR reads, yields one record per CDR3 protein. The sample includes approximately 400,000 distinct CDR3 sequences, about 15% seen only once; the top ten take about 31%. In its sample, this clonotype was seen many times. Its antigen is currently unknown. Study findings and constraints: The model made its ophthalmopathy prediction, and onset followed a median about 5.9 months later.

With 4 bases removed from V and 3 bases from J, the gap between germline ends came to 16 bases. The CDR3 covers 16 residues. Germline assignment: CDR1 SGHRS and CDR2 YFSETQ. The gene calls are TRBV5-1 and TRBJ2-2; D remains unclear. The source material was blood. The sequence was obtained from a woman in her thirties with Graves' hyperthyroidism. CDR3: CASSKGPEDHTGELFF. CDR3 nucleotide sequence: TGCGCCAGCAGCAAAGGACCCGAGGACCACACCGGGGAGCTGTTTTTT.